This TCR beta chain was identified in a study of shared clonotypes between healthy human individuals. Findings and limits, study-wide: A generally larger estimated richness was seen in naive subsets than in memory subsets.

Naive-designated CD8 cells lacked CD45RO, were positively enriched for CCR7, and omitted terminally differentiated effector memory CD45RA+ cells. With respect to this clone: Antigen: not known.

From germline, CDR1 is LGHNA and CDR2 YNFKEQ. The CDR3 is 17 residues long. The ends were cut back, 3 bases at V and 7 bases at J, with 25 bases in the middle. In the original workflow: Junction-only immunoSEQ sequences carried no quality scores, so filtering differed. Some clones are missing from TCRdb's copy, which holds only in-frame ones; the method was immunoSEQ multiplex PCR. The D gene and trimming were derived from the DNA, and the V and J assignments and clone size from that table. The sample lists roughly 2.1 million clones, 90% to 95% seen once, with roughly 1.7% in the top ten. The chain is built from TRBV4-2 and TRBJ2-7; D gene unclear. Sequencing was carried out using naive CD8+ T cells from PBMCs. This TCR was recovered from a young man in good health. Some clones in this sample may be carry-over from other donors' samples. The CDR3 DNA follows: TGTGCCAGCAGCCAGAACGCTTTGGCGGAGTACGATGGAGAGCAGTACTTC. Encoded protein: CASSQNALAEYDGEQYF.